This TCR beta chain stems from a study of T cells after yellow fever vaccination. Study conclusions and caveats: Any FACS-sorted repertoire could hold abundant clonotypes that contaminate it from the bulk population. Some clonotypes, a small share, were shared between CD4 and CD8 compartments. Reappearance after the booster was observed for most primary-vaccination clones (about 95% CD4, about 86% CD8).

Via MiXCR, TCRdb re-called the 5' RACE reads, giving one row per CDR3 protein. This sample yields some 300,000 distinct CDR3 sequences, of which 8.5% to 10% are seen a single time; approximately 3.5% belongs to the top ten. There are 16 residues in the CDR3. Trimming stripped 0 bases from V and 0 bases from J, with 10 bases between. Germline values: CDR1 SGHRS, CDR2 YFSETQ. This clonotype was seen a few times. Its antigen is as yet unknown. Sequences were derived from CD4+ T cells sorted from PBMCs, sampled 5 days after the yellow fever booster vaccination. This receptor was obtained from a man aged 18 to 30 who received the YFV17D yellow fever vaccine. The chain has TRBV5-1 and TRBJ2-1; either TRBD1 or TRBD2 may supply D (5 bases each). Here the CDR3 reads CASSLESGSSYNEQFF. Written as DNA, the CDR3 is TGCGCCAGCAGCTTGGAATCAGGGAGCTCCTACAATGAGCAGTTCTTC.